The next 8 T cell receptor beta chains were all read from a single sample in a study of cytomegalovirus exposure and HLA in healthy donors. 13 Jbeta primers and 60 Vbeta primers were used for the PCR. Libraries were prepared by immunoSEQ multiplex PCR; TCRdb keeps only in-frame clonotypes and omits some of them. The sample carries around 130,000 clones, roughly 88% recorded once. Sequenced input: PBMCs. Receptors originate from a woman aged 40 to 50 in good health and CMV-seronegative.

CDR3 in DNA: TGTGCCAGCAGCCTAGGGCTAGCGAAGTTAGAGACCCAGTACTTC. Encoded protein: CASSLGLAKLETQYF. This chain connects TRBV11-3 to TRBJ2-5; a possible D gene is TRBD2 (6 bases). The CDR3 spans 15 residues. Germline V gives CDR1 SGHNT, CDR2 YENEEA. Trimming stripped 5 bases from V and 4 bases from J, with 17 bases between.

This clone was seen a few times. The chain is built from TRBV27 and TRBJ1-1; 8 bases map to TRBD1. Germline-derived CDR1 and CDR2 are MNHEY and SMNVEV (reference sequence). The CDR3 totals 14 residues. With 8 bases clipped from V and 1 base from J, the junction kept 6 bases outside the gene matches. CDR3 sequence: CASQIQGGNTEAFF. The CDR3 bases are TGTGCCAGCCAAATACAGGGGGGGAACACTGAAGCTTTCTTT.

The V and J genes are TRBV11-3 and TRBJ2-7; TRBD2 is a possible D gene (5 bases). V lost 4 bases, J lost 4 bases, and 8 bases lay in between. The CDR3 sequence is 12 residues long. CDR1 SGHNT and CDR2 YENEEA come from the germline V gene. The CDR3 region is CASSYEGYEQYF. Here the CDR3 DNA reads TGTGCCAGCAGCTACGAGGGTTACGAGCAGTACTTC.

CDR3 bases: TGTGCCAGCAGCCAAGTCGAGGAGAACACTGAAGCTTTCTTT. Amino acids: CASSQVEENTEAFF. The chain links TRBV4-2 to TRBJ1-1; no firm D call. Looked up from germline, CDR1 is LGHNA and CDR2 is YNFKEQ. V lost 1 base and J lost 1, with 7 bases in between. This CDR3 spans 14 amino acids.

The gene calls are TRBV5-5 and TRBJ1-3, with D unresolved. V was clipped by 5 bases and J by 6 bases, with 15 bases between them. The length of the CDR3 is 14 residues. Germline lookup yields CDR1 SGHKS and CDR2 YYEKEE (reference sequence). This CDR3 is CASRPVGGLNTIYF. In DNA form, the CDR3 reads TGTGCCAGCAGACCGGTTGGAGGCTTAAACACCATATATTTT.

The chain is built from TRBV10-3 and TRBJ2-7; 9 nucleotides match TRBD2. V trimming: 6 bases; J trimming: 6 bases; junction bases outside the gene matches: 12. Looked up from germline, CDR1 is ENHRY and CDR2 is SYGVKD. The CDR3 is made up of 15 amino acids. The CDR3 coding sequence is TGTGCCATCAGGGCCTGGGAGCGGGAGGAGGGCGAGCAGTACTTC. Encoded protein: CAIRAWEREEGEQYF.

The CDR3 DNA is TGTGCCAGCAGCTTGGATGGTCGGGCGGGCCCCTCCTACAATGAGCAGTTCTTC. Its protein is CASSLDGRAGPSYNEQFF. The gene calls are TRBV5-4 and TRBJ2-1; D may be TRBD2 (5 bases). The V and J ends lost 0 bases and 0 bases respectively, with 16 bases between them. Looked up from germline, CDR1 is SGHNT and CDR2 is YYREEE (reference sequence). The CDR3 is 18 residues long.

This chain uses TRBV9 with TRBJ2-2; D ambiguous. CDR1 and CDR2 from the germline V gene are SGDLS and YYNGEE. Deletions cut 5 bases from V and 5 bases from J, with 13 bases between. The CDR3 spans 14 residues. The chain's CDR3 is CASSVTPITGELFF. The CDR3 DNA sequence: TGTGCCAGCAGTGTTACTCCCATAACCGGGGAGCTGTTTTTT. Using reference TRBV9 and TRBJ2-2 for the parts outside the CDR3, the full variable domain is DSGVTQTPKHLITATGQRVTLRCSPRSGDLSVYWYQQSLDQGLQFLIQYYNGEERAKGNILERFSAQQFPDLHSELNLSSLELGDSALYFCASSVTPITGELFFGEGSRLTVL.